These T cell receptor beta chains were read from a single sample in a study of cytomegalovirus exposure and HLA in healthy donors. Clones were sequenced by immunoSEQ multiplex PCR, and TCRdb holds only the in-frame ones, with some missing. The sample carries some 91,000 clones, roughly two thirds recorded once. Sequencing was performed on PBMCs. The source of these receptors is a human donor in good health. Each CDR3 is given with its conserved first and last residue. Each record gives: J gene, V gene, CDR3 protein.

>TRBJ2-1|TRBV6-5
CASSTTGDPYNEQFF
>TRBJ1-1|TRBV9
CASSASQGGNTEAFF
>TRBJ1-2|TRBV6-4
CAISSLIRGLYYGYTF
>TRBJ2-1|TRBV12-5
CASGLPQGNEAGGPLYGEQFF
>TRBJ1-1|TRBV5-4
CASSLERGQGPNTEAFF
>TRBJ2-7|TRBV6-6
CASSYEVGRGHEQYF
>TRBJ2-1|TRBV5-4
CASSPGTSGGAGHNKQFF
>TRBJ2-3|TRBV19
CASSLDFRDREADTQYF
>TRBJ2-7|TRBV30
CAWSVLSAGLSFQYF
>TRBJ1-1|TRBV5-6
CASTNRQGAYTEAFF
>TRBJ1-1|TRBV5-1
CASSADTGYTEAFF
>TRBJ1-5|TRBV6-6
CASSYGTGLLDQPQHF
>TRBJ2-5|TRBV2
CASGGVSGARGETQYF
>TRBJ2-5|TRBV9
CASSGRGQGAWETQYF
>TRBJ1-1|TRBV15
CATSRRVNTEAFF
>TRBJ1-2|TRBV4-3
CASSQATGGADYGYTF
>TRBJ1-2|TRBV5-4
CASSLDGQGALDGYTF
>TRBJ1-1|TRBV6-5
CASSLGTLNTEAFF
>TRBJ2-5|TRBV11-2
CASSTRLAETQYF
>TRBJ1-1|TRBV5-1
CASSPGQVPEAFF
>TRBJ1-3|TRBV30
CAWSEGFNTIYF
>TRBJ1-1|TRBV19
CASSRTGGYRSEAFF
>TRBJ2-3|TRBV28
CASSFPSGGPDTQYF
>TRBJ1-2|TRBV7-6
CASSPGNYGYTF
>TRBJ2-1|TRBV7-3
CASSFQAGVYNEQFF
>TRBJ2-1|TRBV5-1
CASRRSGDNEQFF
>TRBJ2-1|TRBV19
CASSKAGVGAGAGPYNEQFF
>TRBJ2-3|TRBV5-4
CASSGGSSNTDTQYF
>TRBJ2-5|TRBV21-1
CAIPERSQETQYF
>TRBJ2-7|TRBV19
CASSIGLLAGGYEQYF
>TRBJ1-1|TRBV7-2
CASIQNQGGTEAFF
>TRBJ2-7|TRBV6-6
CASSWDSSYEQYF
>TRBJ1-1|TRBV5-6
CASSPFFGVPTEAFF
>TRBJ1-2|TRBV7-2
CASSLALQGKGYTF
>TRBJ1-1|TRBV29-1
CSATTLPGRGTEAFF
>TRBJ2-7|TRBV2
CASSVQGSLYEQYF
>TRBJ1-1|TRBV6-5
CASSYSGPGRAFF
>TRBJ2-7|TRBV5-1
CASSLGLASPLEQYF
>TRBJ2-4|TRBV7-2
CASSLGGAENIQYF
>TRBJ2-7|TRBV2
CASEGNRGQEQYF
>TRBJ1-5|TRBV5-4
CASSAGHSNQPQHF
>TRBJ1-1|TRBV2
CASSSVREAAFF
>TRBJ1-4|TRBV29-1
CSVVTGGNEKLFF
>TRBJ2-5|TRBV5-4
CASSTGLAGGQETQYF
>TRBJ2-7|TRBV10-3
CAIRSPGSGYEQYF
>TRBJ1-1|TRBV29-1
CSVRQGRNTEAFF
>TRBJ2-1|TRBV5-6
CASSLVGTGVNEQFF
>TRBJ2-7|TRBV5-8
CASSLPTAVYEQYF
>TRBJ2-7|TRBV6-5
CASSLTRRPTYEQYF
>TRBJ1-1|TRBV13
CASSFRQGVGTEAFF
>TRBJ1-1|TRBV19
CASSTGGVITEAFF
>TRBJ1-2|TRBV7-8
CASSLDSAGAAGGYTF
>TRBJ1-1|TRBV6-1
CASSERGRDTEAFF